This T cell receptor beta chain derives from a study of blood T cell repertoires in COVID-19 (dated by TCRdb to between 2020 and 2021). In the study overall: The collaborator samples originated in the United States, Italy and Spain and spanned the acute and convalescent phases of COVID-19. The material from the prospective study consisted of cDNA or gDNA derived from T cells, B-cell-depleted T cells, or PBMCs. Deeply sampled blood TCRbeta repertoires from subjects exposed to, actively infected with, or recovered from COVID-19 were included in the dataset. The repertoires were made available in a free public database intended to serve as a resource for research on the immune response to SARS-CoV-2. Samples were obtained from the ongoing ImmuneRACE study (first 160 participants) and from about 1,300 subjects provided by 6 global collaborators. A de-identified subject ID, COVID-19 status, age in years and sex were almost always included in the sample metadata. HLA class I and class II types, where available, came from metadata supplied by the sample provider rather than from assay-based typing.

Via the germline V gene (reference sequence), CDR1 is SGHNT and CDR2 YYREEE. From the cysteine through the phenylalanine, the CDR3 covers 15 amino acids. Only CDR3 DNA remains: 45 bases, in frame from the first base. The V end gives up 0 bases and the J end 7 bases, leaving 8 bases in the junction not matched to a gene. The collaborating institutions used their own protocols to collect whole blood in K2EDTA tubes. Collaborator samples were shipped for TCRbeta analysis as frozen whole blood, isolated PBMCs, or DNA extracted from either sample type. With regard to this clone: It has no known antigen specificity. Base qualities are not recorded, but no much larger clone differs from it by a single base.

The immunoSEQ Assay, a bias-controlled multiplex PCR, was used to amplify TCRbeta CDR3 regions from genomic DNA. Turning to the authors' computational methods: Nucleated cell counts per sample were estimated from amplification of reference gene primers within the assay. Sequence reads were collapsed and filtered to measure the absolute abundance of every unique TCRbeta CDR3 rearrangement. For each sample, productive Simpson clonality was calculated by taking the square root of Simpson's diversity index across productive rearrangements. The immuneACCESS repertoire file appears here via TCRdb, limited to in-frame rearrangements. These files lack a portion of the clones; in checked studies, under half of the deficit traces to unresolved V genes, and the cause of the others is not known. V and J calls and clone size come straight from that table; D and trimming were deduced from the DNA. Here the sample has tens of thousands of clones; 92% occur a single time. Around 4.3% of the sample lies in the top ten.

The full study reports these points: Clinical and demographic metadata were provided uncurated, with the amount varying by source and participant.

This receptor was identified in a man aged 45-60 years with active COVID-19. The sequencing input was peripheral blood. The receptor chain draws on TRBV5-4 and TRBJ2-7; 9 bases in between match TRBD1. At the DNA level, the sequence is TGTGCCAGCAGCTTGGGGGGGACAGGGTTAGTGGAGCAGTACTTC. Protein translation: CASSLGGTGLVEQYF. When the CDR3 is completed using the reference TRBV5-4 and TRBJ2-7 genes on either side, the full variable domain is ETGVTQSPTHLIKTRGQQVTLRCSSQSGHNTVSWYQQALGQGPQFIFQYYREEENGRGNFPPRFSGLQFPNYSSELNVNALELDDSALYLCASSLGGTGLVEQYFGPGTRLTVT.